The present T cell receptor beta chain was sequenced within a study of cytomegalovirus exposure and HLA in healthy donors. Study results and caveats: According to the study, 180 or so TCR beta chains were cytomegalovirus-associated. TCR beta V- and J-gene trimming was later associated with a missense DCLRE1C variant.

This clone was recorded once. Its cognate antigen is unknown. Germline values: CDR1 MRHNA, CDR2 SNTAGT. Losses at the gene ends were 9 bases for V and 3 bases for J; bases not matched to a gene: 11. The CDR3 is 16 residues long. PCR amplification relied on 60 Vbeta primers (plus 13 Jbeta primers). TCRdb keeps only in-frame clones here, not all; method: immunoSEQ multiplex PCR. This table holds nearly 110,000 clones, roughly 80% found once. This TCR was sampled from a man aged 30 to 45 in good health and CMV-seronegative. The specimen sequenced was PBMCs. The chain is built from TRBV6-4 and TRBJ1-1; 12 nucleotides agree with TRBD1. CDR3 sequence (DNA): TGTGCCAGTAGGGGGACAGGGGGCCCTTCCCACACTGAAGCTTTCTTT. It codes for CASRGTGGPSHTEAFF.